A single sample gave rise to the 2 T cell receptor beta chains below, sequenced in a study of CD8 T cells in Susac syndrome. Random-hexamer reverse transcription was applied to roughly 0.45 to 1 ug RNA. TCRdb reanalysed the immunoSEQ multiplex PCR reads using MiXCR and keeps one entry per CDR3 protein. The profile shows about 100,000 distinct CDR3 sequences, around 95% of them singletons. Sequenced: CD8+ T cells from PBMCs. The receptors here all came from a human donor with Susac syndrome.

This CDR3 is CASSSLRGAKNIQYF. The CDR3 DNA follows: TGTGCCAGCAGCTCACTAAGGGGGGCCAAAAACATTCAGTACTTC. The V gene is TRBV11-2, the J gene TRBJ2-4; weak D call: TRBD1 (6 bases). Germline assignment: CDR1 SGHAT and CDR2 FQNNGV. CDR3 length: 15 amino acids. Trimming pared 4 bases from V and 1 base from J, leaving 11 bases between.

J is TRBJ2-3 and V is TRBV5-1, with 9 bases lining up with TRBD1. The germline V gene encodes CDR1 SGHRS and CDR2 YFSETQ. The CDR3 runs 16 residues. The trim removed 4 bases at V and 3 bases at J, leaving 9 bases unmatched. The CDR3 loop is CASSKRTGELTDTQYF. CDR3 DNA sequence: TGCGCCAGCAGCAAACGGACAGGGGAGTTAACAGATACGCAGTATTTT.